These 25 T cell receptor beta chains came from one sample sequenced in a study of control samples from healthy donors and cancer patients. The protocol was immunoSEQ multiplex PCR, while the TCRdb copy is restricted to in-frame clones and leaves out a portion. The sample includes 100,000 to 150,000 clones, roughly 87% of them seen just once. The sequencing input was blood. These receptors came from a man aged 35 to 55 in good health.

In regard to this clone: The sample carries other DNA sequences with the same CDR3. This chain uses TRBV12-3 or TRBV12-4 with TRBJ2-5; D unclear. Trimming left V 2 bases short and J 5 bases short, with 3 bases between. The CDR3 is 11 residues long. The CDR3 protein is CASSLSETQYF. CDR3 DNA: TGTGCCAGCAGTTTAAGCGAGACCCAGTACTTC.

About this clone itself: This CDR3 is also generated by other DNA sequences in the sample. J is TRBJ2-3 and V is TRBV18; D call uncertain. This CDR3 is 13 amino acids long. Germline V lookup: CDR1 KGHSH, CDR2 LQKENI. The germline V and J ends were trimmed by 6 bases and 0 bases, with 7 bases remaining between them. For the CDR3, the DNA is TGTGCCAGCTCTCCCCCTAGCACAGATACGCAGTATTTT. Its translation: CASSPPSTDTQYF.

The chain joins TRBV2 to TRBJ2-3; the D is unclear. The CDR3 consists of 15 residues. CDR1 is SNHLY and CDR2 is FYNNEI in the germline V gene. Trimming stripped 10 bases from V and 0 bases from J, with 17 bases between. CDR3 sequence: CAIGSEATSTDTQYF. In DNA, the CDR3 is TGTGCCATCGGGTCCGAGGCCACTAGCACAGATACGCAGTATTTT.

This clone is a singleton in its sample. V and J are TRBV30 and TRBJ1-1; D may be TRBD1 (5 bases). The germline gives CDR1 GTSNPN, CDR2 SVGIG (reference sequence). The CDR3 consists of 12 residues. Trimming removed 7 bases at V and 1 base at J, with 10 bases between. The CDR3: CALYDRNTEAFF. The CDR3 DNA reads as TGTGCCTTATATGACAGGAACACTGAAGCTTTCTTT.

The table lists this clone with a count of one. The rearrangement joins TRBV6-4 to TRBJ2-3; 9 bases agree with TRBD2. The CDR3 covers 16 residues. Germline trimming cut 6 bases from V and 2 bases from J; bases unmatched to any gene: 9. Germline lookup yields CDR1 MRHNA and CDR2 SNTAGT. CDR3 DNA sequence: TGTGCCAGCAGCCTTTCAGCGGGGGGACCCACAGATACGCAGTATTTT. Its translation: CASSLSAGGPTDTQYF.

This sequence joins TRBV20-1 and TRBJ1-4, with D unclear. V lost 5 bases to trimming and J lost 7 bases, with 2 bases between them. The CDR3 is 9 residues long. CDR1 and CDR2 from the germline V gene are DFQATT and SNEGSKA (reference sequence). This CDR3 is CSASEKLFF. CDR3 coding DNA: TGCAGTGCTTCTGAAAAACTGTTTTTT.

The V and J genes are TRBV9 and TRBJ2-5; D perhaps matches TRBD1 (6 bases). V was cut by 0 bases and J by 5 bases, with 11 bases left in between. CDR1 SGDLS and CDR2 YYNGEE come from the germline V gene. This CDR3 is 14 amino acids long. CDR3 loop: CASSVVGGEETQYF. The CDR3 bases are TGTGCCAGCAGCGTAGTTGGGGGCGAGGAGACCCAGTACTTC. The complete variable domain, with remaining parts taken from reference TRBV9 and TRBJ2-5, reads DSGVTQTPKHLITATGQRVTLRCSPRSGDLSVYWYQQSLDQGLQFLIQYYNGEERAKGNILERFSAQQFPDLHSELNLSSLELGDSALYFCASSVVGGEETQYFGPGTRLLVL.

The CDR3 DNA is TGTGCCAGCAGCTTAGCGTCTGGAGAGACCCAGTACTTC. As protein: CASSLASGETQYF. The gene calls are TRBV7-9 and TRBJ2-5; no definite D call. The V end lost 0 bases, the J end lost 4 bases, and 6 bases lay between the germline ends. This CDR3 comprises 13 residues. Per germline, CDR1 SEHNR and CDR2 FQNEAQ (reference sequence).

This clone was detected only a few times. DNA of the CDR3: TGTGCCAGCAGCCAAGACCGCGACCGGGACACCAGATCCTACGAGCAGTACTTC. Translated: CASSQDRDRDTRSYEQYF. The V call is TRBV3-1 (or the pseudogene TRBV3-2), the J call TRBJ2-7, with D possibly being TRBD1 (6 bases). The ends were cut back, 0 bases at V and 1 base at J, with 19 bases in the middle. This CDR3 has 18 amino acids. The germline V gene has CDR1 LGHDT and CDR2 YNNKEL (reference sequence).

The V gene is TRBV24-1, the J gene TRBJ1-1; D is ambiguous. Germline CDR1 reads KGHDR; CDR2 reads SFDVKD. The CDR3 has 13 residues. V was pared by 5 bases and J by 0 bases, with 6 bases between. CDR3 sequence (DNA): TGTGCCACCAGTGTTAGCCTGAACACTGAAGCTTTCTTT. Protein sequence: CATSVSLNTEAFF.

The chain links TRBV2 to TRBJ1-4, with 7 bases identical to TRBD1. CDR1 and CDR2 from the germline V gene are SNHLY and FYNNEI. This CDR3 has 17 amino acids. The V and J ends lost 7 bases and 7 bases, in that order; junction bases with no gene match: 18. CDR3 in amino acids: CASTDWTGIGRVEKLFF. The CDR3 DNA reads TGTGCCAGCACCGATTGGACAGGCATCGGGAGGGTTGAAAAACTGTTTTTT.

The chain recombines TRBV7-9 with TRBJ2-3; 7 nucleotides agree with TRBD2. V lost 1 base and J lost 3; bases outside the gene matches: 1. CDR1 and CDR2 (germline): SEHNR, FQNEAQ (reference sequence). The CDR3 length is 14 residues. The CDR3 nucleotides read TGTGCCAGCAGCTTAGAGCGGGGAACAGATACGCAGTATTTT. This sequence encodes CASSLERGTDTQYF.

The CDR3 coding sequence is TGTGCCAGCAGTTACGCCCCTGAAGCTTTCTTT. Encoded protein: CASSYAPEAFF. The chain carries TRBV6-2 or TRBV6-3 and TRBJ1-1; D call uncertain. V gave up 2 bases and J gave up 6 bases, with 4 bases separating them. Germline CDR1 and CDR2: MNHEY and SVGEGT. This CDR3 is 11 amino acids long.

This clone was detected only a few times. The rearrangement joins TRBV19 to TRBJ1-5; D possibly corresponds to TRBD1 (5 bases). CDR1 and CDR2 from the germline V gene are LNHDA and SQIVND (reference sequence). The V end lost 9 bases, the J end lost 1 base, and 10 bases lay between the germline ends. The CDR3 is 13 amino acids. DNA of the CDR3: TGTGCCAGCACGTGGGGCAGCAATCAGCCCCAGCATTTT. Its protein product is CASTWGSNQPQHF.

This sequence joins TRBV2 and TRBJ1-5; D might be TRBD1 (5 bases). The CDR3 is made up of 14 amino acids. Germline loops: CDR1 SNHLY, CDR2 FYNNEI. V lost 6 bases, J lost 2 bases, and 11 bases lay in between. The CDR3 region is CASRYGARNQPQHF. CDR3 in DNA: TGTGCCAGCAGGTACGGGGCCCGCAATCAGCCCCAGCATTTT. The entire variable domain, with the rest obtained from reference TRBV2 and TRBJ1-5, is as follows: EPEVTQTPSHQVTQMGQEVILRCVPISNHLYFYWYRQILGQKVEFLVSFYNNEISEKSEIFDDQFSVERPDGSNFTLKIRSTKLEDSAMYFCASRYGARNQPQHFGDGTRLSIL.

V gene TRBV7-8 combines with J gene TRBJ2-5, with TRBD1 matching 9 bases. This CDR3 contains 19 residues. Germline-derived CDR1 and CDR2 are SGHVS and FQNEAQ. The ends lost 4 bases at V and 3 bases at J; junction bases unmatched: 18. The CDR3 bases are TGTGCCAGCAGCTCACTAACGCGCTCAGGACAGGGGATAGAAGAGACCCAGTACTTC. Translated, it gives CASSSLTRSGQGIEETQYF.

The gene calls are TRBV30 and TRBJ2-2; 13 nucleotides agree with TRBD2. Germline CDR1 and CDR2: GTSNPN and SVGIG (reference sequence). The CDR3 length is 16 residues. V gave up 3 bases and J gave up 0 bases; unmatched junction bases: 1. The CDR3 spells CAWRGLAGPNTGELFF. DNA of the CDR3: TGTGCCTGGAGGGGACTAGCGGGGCCGAACACCGGGGAGCTGTTTTTT. The full variable domain, its missing parts supplied by reference TRBV30 and TRBJ2-2, is SQTIHQWPATLVQPVGSPLSLECTVEGTSNPNLYWYRQAAGRGLQLLFYSVGIGQISSEVPQNLSASRPQDRQFILSSKKLLLSDSGFYLCAWRGLAGPNTGELFFGEGSRLTVL.

This chain links TRBV3-1 (or the pseudogene TRBV3-2) with TRBJ1-3; 8 nucleotides match TRBD1. V was clipped by 4 bases and J by 4 bases; unmatched bases: 6. CDR3 length: 15 amino acids. CDR1 and CDR2 from the germline V gene are LGHDT and YNNKEL (reference sequence). The CDR3 region has the DNA TGTGCCAGCAGCCTCGGACAGGGATACGGAAACACCATATATTTT. Translating it yields CASSLGQGYGNTIYF.

This clone was seen only once. The chain links TRBV14 to TRBJ2-7; 9 bases are shared with TRBD2. Looked up from germline, CDR1 is SGHDN and CDR2 is FVKESK. The CDR3 sequence is 15 residues long. Trimming removed 1 base from V and 2 bases from J; junction bases left unmatched: 3. CDR3 amino acids: CASSQVGGGAYEQYF. The CDR3 nucleotides read TGTGCCAGCAGCCAAGTGGGCGGGGGGGCCTACGAGCAGTACTTC.

This chain connects TRBV5-1 to TRBJ2-5; D is possibly TRBD2 (5 bases). The CDR3 is 13 amino acids. Trimming removed 7 bases at V and 7 bases at J, with 17 bases between. From germline, CDR1 is SGHRS and CDR2 YFSETQ. As DNA, the CDR3 is TGCGCCAGCGGAACGAACAGCGGCGGGACCCAGTACTTC. Amino acids: CASGTNSGGTQYF.

V is TRBV5-1 and J is TRBJ1-2; 12 bases fit TRBD1. J gave up 4 bases and V 4 bases, and 5 bases lay outside the gene matches. Germline V gene lookup returns CDR1 SGHRS and CDR2 YFSETQ. The CDR3 is 15 residues long. The CDR3 DNA is TGCGCCAGCAGCGAGGGGACAGGGGGCAGCTATGGCTACACCTTC. It translates to CASSEGTGGSYGYTF.

The chain recombines TRBV30 with TRBJ2-2; no clear D gene. The length of the CDR3 is 11 residues. The V end was cut by 4 bases, the J end by 6 bases, with 6 bases between. The germline gives CDR1 GTSNPN, CDR2 SVGIG (reference sequence). For the CDR3, the DNA is TGTGCCTGGACTTCCGCCGGGGAGCTGTTTTTT. Translating gives CAWTSAGELFF.

The chain employs TRBV10-2 and TRBJ2-7; unclear D gene. V lost 4 bases and J 4 bases, leaving 5 bases between the germline ends. The CDR3 consists of 11 residues. Germline loops: CDR1 WSHSY, CDR2 SAAADI. The CDR3 DNA sequence: TGCGCCAGCAGTGTAAGGTACGAGCAGTACTTC. Translation: CASSVRYEQYF.

The chain links TRBV7-3 to TRBJ2-2, with D maybe TRBD1 (7 bases). The CDR3 loop spans 15 amino acids. The germline V and J ends were trimmed by 4 bases and 6 bases, with 15 bases remaining between them. Germline V gene data show CDR1 as SGHTA and CDR2 as FQGTGA. CDR3 loop: CASSSLSRGAGELFF. The CDR3 DNA reads as TGTGCCAGCAGCTCTCTCTCCAGGGGGGCCGGGGAGCTGTTTTTT.

This chain links TRBV11-3 with TRBJ2-6; D gene uncertain. The V and J ends lost 5 bases and 4 bases respectively, with 12 bases between them. Germline assignment: CDR1 SGHNT and CDR2 YENEEA. The CDR3 has 15 residues. In DNA, the CDR3 is TGTGCCAGCAGCCCCCACTTAAACGGGGCCAACGTCCTGACTTTC. Protein sequence: CASSPHLNGANVLTF.